Below are 32 T cell receptor beta chains sequenced from a single sample in a study of control samples from healthy donors and cancer patients. Here immunoSEQ multiplex PCR was the method, and the copy in TCRdb shows in-frame clones only, minus some. The repertoire holds 120,000 or so clones, with more than 70% as singletons. Sequenced: blood. These receptors originate from a middle-aged man in good health.

The J gene is TRBJ2-1, the V gene TRBV6-4; D is unresolved. This CDR3 is 14 amino acids long. Trimming removed 5 bases at V and 5 bases at J, with 13 bases between. CDR1 MRHNA and CDR2 SNTAGT come from the germline V gene. Here the CDR3 reads CASSRSRTHNEQFF. The CDR3 DNA follows: TGTGCCAGCAGTCGGTCTCGGACGCACAATGAGCAGTTCTTC.

CDR3 DNA sequence: TGTGCCAGCAGTTTAGGTGGGACGCGGGGTCAGCCCCAGCATTTT. Translating gives CASSLGGTRGQPQHF. The V gene is TRBV28, the J gene TRBJ1-5; TRBD1 might be the D (5 bases). Trimming took 2 bases from V and 6 from J, leaving 14 bases between them. The CDR3 extends over 15 amino acids. CDR1 MDHEN and CDR2 SYDVKM come from the germline V gene.

CDR3 loop: CASSERGVNTEAFF. DNA of the CDR3: TGTGCCAGCAGTGAAAGAGGTGTGAACACTGAAGCTTTCTTT. The V gene is TRBV2, the J gene TRBJ1-1; D is unclear. From germline, CDR1 is SNHLY and CDR2 FYNNEI. This CDR3 has 14 residues. V was trimmed by 2 bases and J by 0 bases, leaving 7 bases between them.

This clone was seen a few times. The rearrangement links TRBV2 to TRBJ1-5; D gene unclear. Looked up from germline, CDR1 is SNHLY and CDR2 is FYNNEI. V lost 7 bases and J lost 9, with 16 bases in between. This CDR3 is 13 amino acids long. For the CDR3, the DNA is TGTGCCAGCACTCCCGACGGGCGTGGGCCCCAGCATTTT. Translation: CASTPDGRGPQHF.

This chain links TRBV6-5 with TRBJ1-2; D is perhaps TRBD1 (6 bases). V lost 0 bases, J lost 2 bases, and 10 bases lay in between. The length of the CDR3 is 15 residues. In germline, CDR1 is MNHEY, CDR2 SVGAGI. The CDR3 reads CASSYSGQLNYGYTF. CDR3 coding DNA: TGTGCCAGCAGTTACTCCGGACAGCTCAACTATGGCTACACCTTC.

The chain is built from TRBV3-1 (or the pseudogene TRBV3-2) and TRBJ2-7; 11 bases align to TRBD2. The CDR3 extends over 14 amino acids. Germline-derived CDR1 and CDR2 are LGHDT and YNNKEL (reference sequence). With V trimmed by 1 base and J by 6 bases, 2 bases remained unmatched. CDR3 DNA: TGTGCCAGCAGCCAAGTAGCGGGGGGGGCCGAGCAGTACTTC. Encoded protein: CASSQVAGGAEQYF.

This clone showed up just once. The genes are TRBV6-2 or TRBV6-3 and TRBJ1-2; D perhaps matches TRBD1 (5 bases). This CDR3 contains 15 residues. Trimming removed 2 bases from V and 4 bases from J, with 14 bases in between. CDR1 is MNHEY, CDR2 SVGEGT, per germline. The CDR3 bases are TGTGCCAGCAGTTACGAGGGGTTAACCAGCTATGGCTACACCTTC. Protein product: CASSYEGLTSYGYTF.

The rearrangement joins TRBV2 to TRBJ1-2, with 8 bases that match TRBD1. The germline V gene encodes CDR1 SNHLY and CDR2 FYNNEI. The CDR3 totals 14 residues. The J segment lost 3 bases and the V segment lost 2 bases, leaving 2 bases of the junction unmatched. CDR3 loop: CASSETGGHYGYTF. CDR3 nucleotide sequence: TGTGCCAGCAGTGAAACAGGGGGTCACTATGGCTACACCTTC.

The rearrangement joins TRBV7-2 to TRBJ1-2; TRBD1 might be the D (5 bases). Germline CDR1 reads SGHTA; CDR2 reads FQGNSA. Between the trimmed V and J ends, which lost 4 bases and 4 bases, there was a span of 16 bases. The CDR3 contains 15 residues. The CDR3 DNA is TGTGCCAGCAGCTCAGCATCCACAGGCCCCTATGGCTACACCTTC. Translation gives CASSSASTGPYGYTF.

The J gene is TRBJ1-3, the V gene TRBV19; a possible D gene is TRBD1 (5 bases). This CDR3 comprises 15 residues. Per the germline V gene, CDR1 is LNHDA and CDR2 is SQIVND (reference sequence). Trimming shortened V by 4 bases and J by 4 bases, and 14 bases separated the two germline ends. CDR3 nucleotides: TGTGCCAGTAGTAACAGGCCGGAGGCAGGAAACACCATATATTTT. This translates into CASSNRPEAGNTIYF.

V and J are TRBV7-7 and TRBJ2-7; TRBD1 matches at 9 bases. Losses at the gene ends were 3 bases for V and 1 base for J; bases not matched to a gene: 4. The CDR3 runs to 15 residues. Germline V gene lookup returns CDR1 SSHAT and CDR2 FNYEAQ (reference sequence). CDR3 region: CASSFGQGRSYEQYF. Here the CDR3 DNA reads TGTGCCAGCAGCTTTGGACAGGGGAGGTCCTACGAGCAGTACTTC.

The chain carries TRBV7-8 and TRBJ2-1; D is uncertain. Germline V gives CDR1 SGHVS, CDR2 FQNEAQ. The CDR3 extends over 11 amino acids. The V gene lost 5 bases and the J gene lost 8 bases, with 7 bases spanning the gap. In DNA form, the CDR3 reads TGTGCCAGCAGCCCCTGGCATGAGCAGTTCTTC. This sequence encodes CASSPWHEQFF.

The J gene is TRBJ2-7, the V gene TRBV7-9; D gene uncertain. This CDR3 has 11 residues. CDR1 and CDR2 from the germline V gene are SEHNR and FQNEAQ (reference sequence). The germline V and J ends were trimmed by 4 bases and 5 bases, with 6 bases remaining between them. The CDR3, as DNA: TGTGCCAGCAGCTCAACCCACGAGCAGTACTTC. It codes for CASSSTHEQYF.

The chain employs TRBV13 and TRBJ2-7, with D maybe TRBD1 (6 bases). Trimming left V 2 bases short and J 5 bases short, with 13 bases between. Looked up from germline, CDR1 is PRHDT and CDR2 is FYEKMQ (reference sequence). CDR3 size: 14 residues. This chain's CDR3 is CASSLFRGSHEQYF. The CDR3 DNA is TGTGCCAGCAGCTTATTCAGGGGTTCGCACGAGCAGTACTTC.

The chain uses TRBV4-1 and TRBJ2-2; a possible D gene is TRBD2 (6 bases). V lost 4 bases and J lost 6, with 18 bases in between. The CDR3 is 16 amino acids. Germline V gene sequence: CDR1 MGHRA, CDR2 YSYEKL. In DNA, the CDR3 is TGCGCCAGCAGCCCCCGCTGGGGGGAAGGAGCCGGGGAGCTGTTTTTT. Translated: CASSPRWGEGAGELFF.

The J gene is TRBJ2-5, the V gene TRBV27, with 8 bases lining up with TRBD1. J lost 1 base, V lost 6 bases, and 7 bases had no gene match. CDR1 and CDR2 from the germline V gene are MNHEY and SMNVEV (reference sequence). The CDR3 has 15 residues. Written as DNA, the CDR3 is TGTGCCAGCAGCTGGACAGGGAATCCCCAAGAGACCCAGTACTTC. Its translation: CASSWTGNPQETQYF.

The chain recombines TRBV7-9 with TRBJ1-2, with 7 bases aligning to TRBD1. Germline-derived CDR1 and CDR2 are SEHNR and FQNEAQ (reference sequence). The CDR3 length is 14 residues. The V and J ends lost 1 base and 4 bases, in that order; junction bases with no gene match: 3. The CDR3 region is CASSLGRQGYGYTF. Here the CDR3 DNA reads TGTGCCAGCAGCTTAGGTCGACAGGGCTATGGCTACACCTTC.

The V gene is TRBV2, the J gene TRBJ1-1, with D possibly TRBD1 on 5 matching bases. This CDR3 region has 12 residues. The germline V gene has CDR1 SNHLY and CDR2 FYNNEI. Between the trimmed V and J ends, which lost 6 bases and 1 base, there was a span of 6 bases. CDR3 coding DNA: TGTGCCAGCAGACAGGAGAACACTGAAGCTTTCTTT. Translation gives CASRQENTEAFF.

This CDR3 reads CASSYGTDYGYTF. The CDR3 region has the DNA TGTGCCAGCAGTTACGGGACAGACTATGGCTACACCTTC. This rearrangement joins TRBV6-5 to TRBJ1-2; TRBD1 matches at 7 bases. V shed 2 bases, J shed 3 bases, and the junction held 0 bases outside the gene matches. The CDR3 length is 13 residues. The germline gives CDR1 MNHEY, CDR2 SVGAGI.

DNA of the CDR3: TGTGCCAGCAGCTTCGACAGGGAAGAGACCCAGTACTTC. As protein: CASSFDREETQYF. The V gene is TRBV6-5, the J gene TRBJ2-5, with 7 bases identical to TRBD1. Trimming took 6 bases from V and 3 from J; bases not matched to a gene: 4. Germline lookup yields CDR1 MNHEY and CDR2 SVGAGI. CDR3 length equals 13 residues.

J is TRBJ1-1 and V is TRBV6-4; D might be TRBD1 (5 bases). There are 13 residues in the CDR3. Germline V gene data show CDR1 as MRHNA and CDR2 as SNTAGT. Trimming took off 6 bases at V and 0 bases at J, with 8 bases between the two ends. For the CDR3, the DNA is TGTGCCAGCAGCGCGACAGTGAACACTGAAGCTTTCTTT. It specifies CASSATVNTEAFF.

V usage is TRBV30 and J usage is TRBJ1-2; maybe TRBD1 (5 bases). Germline V gene lookup returns CDR1 GTSNPN and CDR2 SVGIG (reference sequence). The V gene lost 0 bases and the J gene lost 4 bases, with 21 bases spanning the gap. The CDR3 length is 17 residues. This chain's CDR3 is CAWSVGGRQHTFYGYTF. Here the CDR3 DNA reads TGTGCCTGGAGTGTAGGAGGGAGACAGCATACATTCTATGGCTACACCTTC. Full variable domain (missing parts from reference TRBV30 and TRBJ1-2): SQTIHQWPATLVQPVGSPLSLECTVEGTSNPNLYWYRQAAGRGLQLLFYSVGIGQISSEVPQNLSASRPQDRQFILSSKKLLLSDSGFYLCAWSVGGRQHTFYGYTFGSGTRLTVV.

This sequence joins TRBV7-2 and TRBJ2-5; D is unresolved. Deletions cut 1 base from V and 2 bases from J, with 5 bases between. The CDR3 is 13 residues long. The germline V gene has CDR1 SGHTA and CDR2 FQGNSA. The CDR3 nucleotides read TGTGCCAGCAGCTTAGTAGATCAAGAGACCCAGTACTTC. As protein: CASSLVDQETQYF.

The rearrangement uses TRBV5-6 and TRBJ1-5, with TRBD1 identical over 7 bases. J lost 6 bases, V lost 4 bases, and 10 bases had no gene match. In germline, CDR1 is SGHDT, CDR2 YYEEEE. The CDR3 consists of 15 residues. The chain's CDR3 is CASSPYGQVGQPQHF. The CDR3 DNA sequence: TGTGCCAGCAGCCCTTATGGACAGGTGGGTCAGCCCCAGCATTTT.

V is TRBV18 and J is TRBJ1-2; weak D call: TRBD1 (5 bases). Looked up from germline, CDR1 is KGHSH and CDR2 is LQKENI. V lost 4 bases, J lost 2 bases, and 14 bases lay in between. The CDR3 has 15 residues. CDR3 bases: TGTGCCAGCTCACTCCGGGACCGATCAAACTATGGCTACACCTTC. Its protein product is CASSLRDRSNYGYTF.

The V call is TRBV6-2 or TRBV6-3, the J call TRBJ1-5; the D is unclear. V dropped 4 bases and J dropped 1 base, with 8 bases sitting between them. The CDR3 spans 14 residues. From germline, CDR1 is MNHEY and CDR2 SVGEGT. The CDR3 DNA follows: TGTGCCAGCAGTTTGTTTGGGAGCAATCAGCCCCAGCATTTT. As protein: CASSLFGSNQPQHF.

The gene calls are TRBV19 and TRBJ2-7; D gene ambiguous. The V and J ends lost 4 bases and 3 bases respectively, with 13 bases between them. The CDR3 has 14 amino acids. Looked up from germline, CDR1 is LNHDA and CDR2 is SQIVND (reference sequence). Written as DNA, the CDR3 is TGTGCCAGTAGTACCTCACCCCCGGGCTACGAGCAGTACTTC. Its protein product is CASSTSPPGYEQYF.

This chain connects TRBV6-5 to TRBJ2-5, with TRBD1 identical over 11 bases. The length of the CDR3 is 14 residues. CDR1 and CDR2 (germline): MNHEY, SVGAGI. V lost 6 bases and J lost 5; bases outside the gene matches: 5. In nucleotides, the CDR3 is TGTGCCAGCAGAGGACAGGGGGCGTGGGAGACCCAGTACTTC. Amino acid sequence: CASRGQGAWETQYF.

This sequence joins TRBV5-1 and TRBJ1-4, with D possibly being TRBD1 (5 bases). Per the germline V gene, CDR1 is SGHRS and CDR2 is YFSETQ. V was clipped by 3 bases and J by 2 bases, with 20 bases between them. CDR3 length equals 18 residues. DNA for the CDR3: TGCGCCAGCAGCTCTGAAGGGAGGGTCTGGGGGACTAATGAAAAACTGTTTTTT. Amino acid sequence: CASSSEGRVWGTNEKLFF.

This clone was detected once. The V call is TRBV6-1, the J call TRBJ1-5; D gene ambiguous. Between the trimmed V and J ends, which lost 1 base and 6 bases, there was a span of 10 bases. The germline V gene has CDR1 MNHNS and CDR2 SASEGT. The CDR3 runs 14 residues. The CDR3 DNA follows: TGTGCCAGCAGTGAAGGAGGAGGATTTCAGCCCCAGCATTTT. It translates to CASSEGGGFQPQHF.

The gene calls are TRBV3-1 (or the pseudogene TRBV3-2) and TRBJ1-6; weak D call: TRBD1 (5 bases). The CDR3 sequence is 15 residues long. The germline V gene has CDR1 LGHDT and CDR2 YNNKEL (reference sequence). V was pared by 0 bases and J by 10 bases, with 13 bases between. In DNA form, the CDR3 reads TGTGCCAGCAGCCAAGATCCCCAGGGCTACTCACCCCTCCACTTT. The encoded protein is CASSQDPQGYSPLHF.

This chain links TRBV6-6 with TRBJ2-5; TRBD1 matches at 9 bases. The CDR3 has 12 amino acids. Per germline, CDR1 MNHNY and CDR2 SVGAGI (reference sequence). The trim removed 6 bases at V and 4 bases at J, leaving 0 bases unmatched. Written as DNA, the CDR3 is TGTGCCAGCAGACAGGGGGCAGAGACCCAGTACTTC. Translating it yields CASRQGAETQYF.